Detailed here is one T cell receptor beta chain. Its antigen is unidentified. The sample originates from a study of T-cell reconstitution after alpha-beta-depleted transplantation in children. Using unique molecular identifiers, the investigators prepared the TCRbeta library. Using its own MiXCR run on the PCR reads, TCRdb lists one record per CDR3 protein. The sample has approximately 230,000 distinct CDR3 sequences; roughly 23% are singletons. Study findings and constraints: Surviving recipient T cells and thymic progenitors underlay high day-60 TCRbeta diversity in some patients.

This CDR3 has 12 amino acids. V was clipped by 2 bases and J by 6 bases, with 6 bases between them. The rearrangement uses TRBV12-3 or TRBV12-4 and TRBJ2-3; D not resolved. The sequence was collected from a girl aged 2-15 years with Fanconi anemia, due to receive a stem cell transplant. The sample in question was PBMCs, obtained before TCRalphabeta/CD19-depleted stem cell transplant. The CDR3 sequence: CASSLLEDTQYF. DNA of the CDR3: TGTGCCAGCAGTTTACTGGAGGATACGCAGTATTTT.